Listed below are T cell receptor beta chains from one sample, sequenced in a study of CD8 T cells in Susac syndrome. In TCRdb, the immunoSEQ multiplex PCR reads were re-called with MiXCR into one record per CDR3 protein. The sample yields around 150,000 distinct CDR3 sequences, 94% seen once. The sample consisted of CD8+ T cells from PBMCs. These TCRs come from a human donor in good health. Both conserved end residues are part of each CDR3. A D gene is named only where the DNA matches it firmly. Expanded clones are given a class, and other clones once, few, many or no size at all.

>TRBD2|TRBV20-1|-|TRBJ2-3
TGCAGTGCTGCCCACCTCGGGACTAGCGGGATTCGGGCAGATACGCAGTATTTT
CSAAHLGTSGIRADTQYF
>-|TRBV20-1|-|TRBJ2-2
TGCAGTGCCGCTGGGGGATTGAACACCGGGGAGCTGTTTTTT
CSAAGGLNTGELFF
>-|TRBV20-1|-|TRBJ2-3
TGCAGTGCTAGAGCAAAAGCGTCTCACCACACAGATACGCAGTATTTT
CSARAKASHHTDTQYF
>-|TRBV27|-|TRBJ2-1
TGTGCCAGCAGTTTCCTAGCGCATGACAATGAGCAGTTCTTC
CASSFLAHDNEQFF
>TRBD2|TRBV6-5|once|TRBJ2-5
TGTGCCAGCAGTTACTCGCGACTAGCCGTGGAGACCCAGTACTTC
CASSYSRLAVETQYF
>-|TRBV20-1|-|TRBJ2-5
TGCAGTGCGTCCATCGAACCGTATGTCGGGTACTTC
CSASIEPYVGYF
>-|TRBV29-1|-|TRBJ2-6
TGCAGCGTTGACATAGGGTCCGGGGCCAACGTCCTGACTTTC
CSVDIGSGANVLTF
>TRBD1|TRBV12-3/TRBV12-4|-|TRBJ2-7
TGTGCCAGCAGTTTCCTAGGACAGGACGAGCAGTACTTC
CASSFLGQDEQYF
>-|TRBV30|-|TRBJ1-2
TGTGCCTGGAGTGTGGTGGAAACAGTCCCCCTCTTC
CAWSVVETVPLF
>-|TRBV5-6|-|TRBJ1-2
TGTGCCAGCAGCTTCGGACAAAGCCATGGCTACACCTTC
CASSFGQSHGYTF
>TRBD2|TRBV27|-|TRBJ2-7
TGTGCCAGCAGCCCAACGCTGCTAGCGGGAGTAGGGCAGTACTTC
CASSPTLLAGVGQYF
>TRBD2|TRBV20-1|-|TRBJ2-3
TGCAGCGGGACTAGCGGGAGGGTGGCAGATACGCAGTATTTT
CSGTSGRVADTQYF
>-|TRBV18|-|TRBJ2-1
TGTGCCAGCTCACCTAGGGCCCGCTCCTACAATGAGCAGTTCTTC
CASSPRARSYNEQFF
>TRBD2|TRBV4-2|-|TRBJ2-5
TGTGCCAGCAGCCAAGCTTTCGCGGGAGGGCCGGGGGAGACCCAGTACTTC
CASSQAFAGGPGETQYF
>-|TRBV4-1|-|TRBJ1-1
TGCGCCAGCAGCCAAGATCCGGGATCCCTGGGGACTGAAGCTTTCTTT
CASSQDPGSLGTEAFF
>-|TRBV7-9|few|TRBJ2-2
TGTGCCAGCAGCTTAACGGGAGTGGGGGAGCTGTTTTTT
CASSLTGVGELFF
>-|TRBV7-9|-|TRBJ2-4
TGTGCCAGCAGCCCCCAGACTGGGGCGGCCAAAAACATTCAGTACTTC
CASSPQTGAAKNIQYF
>-|TRBV27|-|TRBJ1-1
TGTGCCAGCAGTTCCGGGCCCCCACTCGGAGCTTTCTTT
CASSSGPPLGAFF
>-|TRBV29-1|-|TRBJ2-1
TGCAGCGTTGAAGATCTCGGGGGACCACTTTCCTACAATGAGCAGTTCTTC
CSVEDLGGPLSYNEQFF
>-|TRBV20-1|once|TRBJ2-2
TGCAGTGCCACGGGACAGAACACCGGGGAGCTGTTTTTT
CSATGQNTGELFF
>TRBD1|TRBV6-5|few|TRBJ2-1
TGTGCCAGCAGTCCCGGACAGGATTACAATGAGCAGTTCTTC
CASSPGQDYNEQFF
>-|TRBV19|once|TRBJ1-5
TGTGCCACCCGAGGGGTGGGGGACAACAATCAGCCCCAGCATTTT
CATRGVGDNNQPQHF
>-|TRBV19|-|TRBJ2-1
TGTGCCAGTAGTTCGGACTATTCCTACAATGAGCAGTTCTTC
CASSSDYSYNEQFF
>-|TRBV27|-|TRBJ1-5
TGTGCCAGCAGTGGGGCTTTCAATCAGCCCCAGCATTTT
CASSGAFNQPQHF
>-|TRBV7-3|-|TRBJ1-1
TGTGCCAGCAGCTTAACAGGCCGCAGGATGAACACTGAAGCTTTCTTT
CASSLTGRRMNTEAFF
>TRBD2|TRBV20-1|-|TRBJ2-1
TGCAGTGCTAGATCCCGACTAGCGGGAAGTGAGTCCTACAATGAGCAGTTCTTC
CSARSRLAGSESYNEQFF
>-|TRBV4-3|once|TRBJ2-7
TGCGCCAGCAGCCACGCCATACAGGGTTCCTACGAGCAGTACTTC
CASSHAIQGSYEQYF